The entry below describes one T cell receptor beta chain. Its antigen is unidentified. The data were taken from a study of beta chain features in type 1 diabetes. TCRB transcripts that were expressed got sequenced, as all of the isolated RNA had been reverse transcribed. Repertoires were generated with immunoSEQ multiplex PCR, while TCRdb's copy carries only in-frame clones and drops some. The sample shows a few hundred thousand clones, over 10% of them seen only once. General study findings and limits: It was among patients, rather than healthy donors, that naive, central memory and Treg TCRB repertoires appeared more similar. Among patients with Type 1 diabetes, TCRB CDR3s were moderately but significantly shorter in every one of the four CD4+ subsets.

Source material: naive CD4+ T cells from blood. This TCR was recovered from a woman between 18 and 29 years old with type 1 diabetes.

The CDR3 sequence: CASSEALMVAGYTF. CDR3 DNA sequence: TGTGCCAGCAGTGAAGCTTTGATGGTAGCCGGCTACACCTTC. The V call is TRBV2, the J call TRBJ1-2, with D hard to call. The CDR3 spans 14 residues. The V end was cut by 0 bases, the J end by 8 bases, with 13 bases between. CDR1 SNHLY and CDR2 FYNNEI come from the germline V gene.